The TCR beta chain described here comes from a study of CD8+ T cells in alopecia areata. Sequencing templates came from extracted RNA that was reverse transcribed into cDNA. Here immunoSEQ multiplex PCR was the method, and the copy in TCRdb shows in-frame clones only, minus some. The sample lists 100,000 to 150,000 clones; roughly 69% were seen once. Study findings and constraints: Alopecia totalis/universalis scalp especially showed more expanded CD8+ clones than normal scalp.

As for this clone: What it binds is not known.

Trimming cost V 4 bases and J 2 bases, with 9 bases left between them. This CDR3 spans 13 amino acids. Per the germline V gene, CDR1 is SQVTM and CDR2 is ANQGSEA. The rearrangement links TRBV29-1 to TRBJ1-5; D gene uncertain. Sequencing was done on a sample of CD4+ T cells sorted from blood. This receptor was identified in a human donor in good health. The CDR3 DNA reads as TGCAGCGTTGGTAGCACCCGCAATCAGCCCCAGCATTTT. As protein: CSVGSTRNQPQHF.